The next 16 T cell receptor beta chains were all read from a single sample in a study of vaccination effects on CD4 cells after COVID-19. Their recognized antigens are unknown. Produced via immunoSEQ multiplex PCR; TCRdb's table is partial and in-frame only. The repertoire holds approximately 74,000 clones, with 65% to 80% as singletons. CD4+ T cell isolation took place after 10 days of culture. Two-dose BNT162b2 or mRNA-1273 vaccination was given to participants. Sequenced material: CD4+ T cells from PBMCs cultured without peptide, taken after COVID-19 vaccination. These receptor sequences come from a human donor who received a COVID-19 vaccine.

The rearrangement uses TRBV6-5 and TRBJ1-2; 9 bases agree with TRBD1. Losses at the gene ends were 7 bases for V and 4 bases for J; bases not matched to a gene: 10. Germline V gene sequence: CDR1 MNHEY, CDR2 SVGAGI. The CDR3 sequence is 15 residues long. The CDR3 DNA reads as TGTGCCAGCACCAGTAGGGACAGGGAGGGCTATGGCTACACCTTC. This sequence encodes CASTSRDREGYGYTF.

The table lists this clone with a count of one. The V and J genes are TRBV7-8 and TRBJ2-5; TRBD2 agrees at 11 bases. Germline lookup yields CDR1 SGHVS and CDR2 FQNEAQ. After removal of 5 bases from V and 4 bases from J, the junction contained 15 bases not matched to a gene. CDR3 length: 18 amino acids. The CDR3 protein is CASSPRLAGSAGRETQYF. CDR3 DNA sequence: TGTGCCAGCAGCCCGCGACTAGCGGGGTCCGCCGGAAGAGAGACCCAGTACTTC.

This clone was detected only once. This chain links TRBV5-8 with TRBJ2-3; D may correspond to TRBD1 or TRBD2 (6 bases each). Germline loops: CDR1 SGHTS, CDR2 YDEGEE. The CDR3 sequence is 17 residues long. V lost 6 bases, J lost 3 bases, and 23 bases lay in between. CDR3 nucleotides: TGTGCCAGCACCCTGGGGTCGGGGGCGCGTCTGACAGATACGCAGTATTTT. It yields the protein CASTLGSGARLTDTQYF.

A remark on this clone: Other nucleotide sequences from this sample produce the same CDR3. The J gene is TRBJ2-1, the V gene TRBV19; maybe TRBD2 (5 bases). Germline CDR1 is LNHDA and CDR2 is SQIVND (reference sequence). Trimming removed 6 bases from V and 0 bases from J, with 9 bases in between. CDR3 length: 14 amino acids. This chain's CDR3 is CASSRGSSYNEQFF. DNA for the CDR3: TGTGCCAGTAGCCGGGGAAGCTCCTACAATGAGCAGTTCTTC.

With regard to this clone: Other DNA sequences from this sample encode an identical CDR3 as well. The V and J genes are TRBV18 and TRBJ1-5; weak D call: TRBD1 (5 bases). CDR1 KGHSH and CDR2 LQKENI come from the germline V gene. The CDR3 loop spans 12 amino acids. V lost 2 bases to trimming and J lost 7 bases, with 6 bases between them. In nucleotides, the CDR3 is TGTGCCAGCTCACCAAGGGACCAGCCCCAGCATTTT. Amino acid sequence: CASSPRDQPQHF.

This clone has a single count. The chain is built from TRBV6-6 and TRBJ2-7; 10 bases line up with TRBD2. The CDR3 runs to 15 residues. The germline gives CDR1 MNHNY, CDR2 SVGAGI (reference sequence). J gave up 0 bases and V 6 bases, and 5 bases lay outside the gene matches. CDR3 sequence (DNA): TGTGCCAGCAGCAATAGCGGGGGGAGCTCCTACGAGCAGTACGTC. Its protein is CASSNSGGSSYEQYV.

A word on this clone: At one end, the junction sequence differs from germline, possibly due to a read error. CDR3 coding DNA: TGTGCCAGCTCCCTCCTGGACGGGGAACATTGGGTGGACTTC. This encodes CASSLLDGEHWVDF. J is TRBJ2-5 and V is TRBV18; D may be TRBD2 (5 bases). Germline V lookup: CDR1 KGHSH, CDR2 LQKENI. The CDR3 covers 14 residues.

The V gene is TRBV5-4, the J gene TRBJ1-4, with a tentative D call TRBD1 (6 bases). The CDR3 runs to 15 residues. CDR1 is SGHNT, CDR2 YYREEE, per germline (reference sequence). Trimming stripped 4 bases from V and 8 bases from J, with 18 bases between. Written as DNA, the CDR3 is TGTGCCAGCAGCGTAGATCCAGGGGAGGAAGAAAAACTGTTTTTT. Residues: CASSVDPGEEEKLFF.

This CDR3 is CASSRTGVPNTEAFF. CDR3 nucleotide sequence: TGTGCCAGCAGTCGGACAGGGGTCCCGAACACTGAAGCTTTCTTT. The chain carries TRBV2 and TRBJ1-1; 9 bases align to TRBD1. The V gene end was trimmed by 5 bases and the J gene end by 1 base; junction bases not matched to a gene: 5. CDR3 length equals 15 residues. Germline CDR1 is SNHLY and CDR2 is FYNNEI. The whole variable domain, filled in from reference TRBV2 and TRBJ1-1, reads EPEVTQTPSHQVTQMGQEVILRCVPISNHLYFYWYRQILGQKVEFLVSFYNNEISEKSEIFDDQFSVERPDGSNFTLKIRSTKLEDSAMYFCASSRTGVPNTEAFFGQGTRLTVV.

The chain carries TRBV5-3 and TRBJ1-5; 10 bases are shared with TRBD1. TRBV5-3 carries the ORF label, with uncertain function. The junction had 9 bases not matched to a gene; V was cut back by 3 bases and J by 0 bases. The CDR3 spans 18 residues. The CDR3 protein is CARSSGTGASPSNQPQHF. CDR3 in DNA: TGTGCCAGAAGCTCCGGGACAGGGGCCTCCCCTAGCAATCAGCCCCAGCATTTT.

The chain employs TRBV30 and TRBJ1-6; TRBD1 aligns across 7 bases. CDR1 is GTSNPN, CDR2 SVGIG, per germline (reference sequence). The CDR3 is made up of 15 amino acids. The junction had 8 bases not matched to a gene; V was cut back by 0 bases and J by 9 bases. The DNA for the CDR3 is TGTGCCTGGAGTGTAACTGGGACAGTGGGTTCACCCCTCCACTTT. Its protein is CAWSVTGTVGSPLHF.

This chain joins TRBV12-5 and TRBJ2-3; 8 bases map to TRBD2. The CDR3 extends over 15 amino acids. In germline, CDR1 is LGHNT, CDR2 FRNRAP. J lost 4 bases, V lost 7 bases, and 10 bases had no gene match. CDR3 nucleotide sequence: TGTGCTAGTGCTCCAGCGGGGGCCCTCGCAGATACGCAGTATTTT. It codes for CASAPAGALADTQYF.

The chain is built from TRBV28 and TRBJ1-6; 9 nucleotides line up with TRBD1. This CDR3 is 16 amino acids long. Germline-derived CDR1 and CDR2 are MDHEN and SYDVKM. Trimming at V came to 6 bases and at J to 3 bases, leaving 6 bases not matched to a gene. The CDR3 nucleotides are TGTGCCAGCAGGGATCCGGGACAGGGCTATAATTCACCCCTCCACTTT. Amino acids: CASRDPGQGYNSPLHF.

This clone has only a few counts. The chain joins TRBV19 to TRBJ1-4; the D is unclear. The CDR3 consists of 14 residues. Germline CDR1 and CDR2: LNHDA and SQIVND (reference sequence). V shed 3 bases and J shed 0 bases, with 5 bases lying between them. Here the CDR3 reads CASSIGATNEKLFF. The CDR3 DNA reads as TGTGCCAGTAGTATCGGGGCAACTAATGAAAAACTGTTTTTT.

J is TRBJ2-3 and V is TRBV7-8; the D call may be TRBD1 or TRBD2 (6 bases each). The CDR3 is made up of 15 amino acids. The germline V gene has CDR1 SGHVS and CDR2 FQNEAQ. V lost 1 base, J lost 5 bases, and 13 bases lay in between. CDR3 coding DNA: TGTGCCAGCAGCTTAGGGGGGCTAGCGTTAGATACGCAGTATTTT. Its protein is CASSLGGLALDTQYF.

CDR3 loop: CATSDLIAGDYNEQFF. CDR3 DNA sequence: TGTGCCACCAGTGATTTGATAGCGGGGGACTACAATGAGCAGTTCTTC. The rearrangement links TRBV24-1 to TRBJ2-1, with 9 bases aligning to TRBD2. This CDR3 comprises 16 residues. In germline, CDR1 is KGHDR, CDR2 SFDVKD. The trim removed 0 bases at V and 3 bases at J, leaving 2 bases unmatched.